This note documents a single TCR beta chain sequence. Antigen: not known. The data stem from a study of CXCR3-negative and CXCR3-positive naive CD8 T cells. General study results and limits: Both naive subsets showed comparably high diversity, and memory CD8+ cells showed much lower diversity. CXCR3-negative naive cells had less hydrophobic TRB CDR3s than did CXCR3-positive naive cells.

In germline, CDR1 is GTSNPN, CDR2 SVGIG (reference sequence). There are 11 residues in the CDR3. CD45RO-CCR7+CD27+CD95- expression identified naive CD8+ T cells. Libraries of TRB cDNA were made by 5' RACE and carried UMIs. After re-calling the 5' RACE reads, TCRdb lists one entry per CDR3 protein, DNA absent. The repertoire table contains roughly 120,000 distinct CDR3 sequences. The V call is TRBV30, the J call TRBJ2-2. Sequencing used naive CXCR3+ CD8+ T cells from blood. Sample subset: CD45RO-CCR7+CD27+CD95- naive CD8+ T cells expressing CXCR3 (TNR3+). The receptor was derived from a human donor in good health. Some clones in this sample may be carry-over from other donors' samples. CDR3 protein: CAFVLTGELLF.